These T cell receptor beta chains were read from a single sample in a study of beta chain features in type 1 diabetes. The repertoire was sequenced with immunoSEQ multiplex PCR; TCRdb's copy has only in-frame clones and lacks some. The data show 250,000 or so clones, just over 20% seen once. Sequenced sample: naive CD4+ T cells from blood. These receptor sequences come from a woman between 40 and 50 years old with type 1 diabetes. CDR3s include the opening cysteine and the closing phenylalanine or tryptophan. D genes are given only for firm matches. Some rows have no size entry. The others give once, few or many, or a class for an expanded clone.

D: .; V: TRBV18; J: TRBJ1-1; size: .; CDR3: CASSPRFGEYTEAFF; DNA: TGTGCCAGCTCACCACGATTCGGGGAGTACACTGAAGCTTTCTTT
D: .; V: TRBV29-1; J: TRBJ1-5; size: .; CDR3: CSPTDGAYNQPQHF; DNA: TGCAGCCCGACAGACGGAGCGTACAATCAGCCCCAGCATTTT
D: .; V: TRBV2; J: TRBJ1-2; size: .; CDR3: CATSGDNYGYTF; DNA: TGTGCCACCTCAGGGGACAACTATGGCTACACCTTC
D: .; V: TRBV30; J: TRBJ1-2; size: once; CDR3: CAWSVPSVSYTF; DNA: TGTGCCTGGAGTGTACCCTCGGTTAGCTACACCTTC
D: TRBD2; V: TRBV7-3; J: TRBJ2-1; size: .; CDR3: CASSSTSGSYNEQFF; DNA: TGTGCCAGCAGCTCAACTAGCGGGAGCTACAATGAGCAGTTCTTC
D: .; V: TRBV15; J: TRBJ2-7; size: few; CDR3: CATSRGDRFNNEQYF; DNA: TGTGCCACCAGCAGAGGAGACAGGTTTAACAACGAGCAGTACTTC
D: TRBD2; V: TRBV29-1; J: TRBJ2-5; size: few; CDR3: CSVVTSGGGTQYF; DNA: TGCAGCGTTGTAACTAGCGGGGGAGGGACCCAGTACTTC
D: .; V: TRBV18; J: TRBJ2-7; size: .; CDR3: CASSPLGPSQGNEQYF; DNA: TGTGCCAGCTCACCACTAGGACCGAGCCAGGGGAACGAGCAGTACTTC
D: .; V: TRBV7-9; J: TRBJ2-5; size: .; CDR3: CASSPAGHETQYF; DNA: TGTGCCAGCAGCCCAGCAGGGCACGAGACCCAGTACTTC
D: .; V: TRBV28; J: TRBJ2-7; size: .; CDR3: CASSLQSYEQYF; DNA: TGTGCCAGCAGTTTACAGTCCTACGAGCAGTACTTC
D: .; V: TRBV11-1; J: TRBJ1-1; size: few; CDR3: CASSTAGAGDTEAFF; DNA: TGTGCCAGCAGCACAGCGGGGGCAGGCGACACTGAAGCTTTCTTT
D: .; V: TRBV6-5; J: TRBJ2-2; size: .; CDR3: CASGTLNTGELFF; DNA: TGTGCCAGCGGGACTCTTAACACCGGGGAGCTGTTTTTT
D: .; V: TRBV15; J: TRBJ2-7; size: .; CDR3: CATSSRYESYEQYF; DNA: TGTGCCACCAGCAGCAGGTACGAAAGCTACGAGCAGTACTTC
D: .; V: TRBV30; J: TRBJ2-2; size: few; CDR3: CAWSVSGGELFF; DNA: TGTGCCTGGAGTGTATCCGGCGGGGAGCTGTTTTTT
D: TRBD1; V: TRBV6-5; J: TRBJ1-5; size: few; CDR3: CASSYTTGVGQPQHF; DNA: TGTGCCAGCAGTTACACGACAGGGGTCGGTCAGCCCCAGCATTTT
D: .; V: TRBV5-1; J: TRBJ1-2; size: few; CDR3: CASSPTQGLYGYTF; DNA: TGCGCCAGCAGCCCGACCCAGGGGTTGTATGGCTACACCTTC
D: .; V: TRBV2; J: TRBJ1-2; size: few; CDR3: CASLAPGRGMDYGYTF; DNA: TGTGCCAGCCTCGCCCCGGGCAGGGGCATGGACTATGGCTACACCTTC
D: .; V: TRBV6-5; J: TRBJ2-2; size: .; CDR3: CASSSRDTGELFF; DNA: TGTGCCAGCAGTAGTCGGGACACCGGGGAGCTGTTTTTT
D: TRBD2; V: TRBV15; J: TRBJ2-1; size: few; CDR3: CATTLASGAYNEQFF; DNA: TGTGCCACCACTCTGGCTAGCGGGGCCTACAATGAGCAGTTCTTC
D: TRBD2; V: TRBV5-1; J: TRBJ2-1; size: few; CDR3: CASSSAAGATYNEQFF; DNA: TGCGCCAGCAGCTCCGCAGCGGGAGCCACCTACAATGAGCAGTTCTTC
D: .; V: TRBV5-6; J: TRBJ1-1; size: few; CDR3: CASSNRNTEAFF; DNA: TGTGCCAGCAGTAACAGGAACACTGAAGCTTTCTTT
D: TRBD1; V: TRBV7-3; J: TRBJ1-6; size: few; CDR3: CASSSLGGQGNSPLHF; DNA: TGTGCCAGCAGCTCCCTAGGTGGACAGGGCAATTCACCCCTCCACTTT
D: TRBD2; V: TRBV7-2; J: TRBJ2-7; size: .; CDR3: CASSSYGTSGGYEQYF; DNA: TGTGCCAGCAGCTCCTACGGGACTAGCGGGGGCTACGAGCAGTACTTC
D: .; V: TRBV25-1; J: TRBJ1-5; size: .; CDR3: CASSEEGIGNQPQHF; DNA: TGTGCCAGCAGTGAGGAGGGCATAGGCAATCAGCCCCAGCATTTT
D: TRBD2; V: TRBV25-1; J: TRBJ2-2; size: .; CDR3: CASSVVAGEGELFF; DNA: TGTGCCAGCAGTGTGGTAGCGGGAGAAGGGGAGCTGTTTTTT
D: .; V: TRBV5-1; J: TRBJ2-2; size: .; CDR3: CASSLDGNTGELFF; DNA: TGCGCCAGCAGCTTGGACGGGAACACCGGGGAGCTGTTTTTT
D: .; V: TRBV29-1; J: TRBJ2-5; size: .; CDR3: CSCIASAQGTQYF; DNA: TGCAGCTGTATAGCGAGCGCCCAAGGCACCCAGTACTTC
D: .; V: TRBV28; J: TRBJ1-2; size: .; CDR3: CASSSAGYGYTF; DNA: TGTGCCAGCAGTTCGGCAGGGTATGGCTACACCTTC
D: TRBD2; V: TRBV29-1; J: TRBJ2-1; size: few; CDR3: CSVGAGDGYGYNEQFF; DNA: TGCAGCGTTGGAGCGGGAGACGGGTATGGATACAATGAGCAGTTCTTC
D: TRBD2; V: TRBV27; J: TRBJ2-1; size: .; CDR3: CASSPGTSSYNEQFF; DNA: TGTGCCAGCAGTCCAGGGACTAGCTCCTACAATGAGCAGTTCTTC
D: .; V: TRBV28; J: TRBJ2-3; size: few; CDR3: CASKKGGTDTQYF; DNA: TGTGCCAGCAAGAAGGGGGGGACAGATACGCAGTATTTT
D: TRBD2; V: TRBV4-3; J: TRBJ2-4; size: few; CDR3: CASSQDPGSGGPSTKNIQYF; DNA: TGCGCCAGCAGCCAAGATCCGGGGAGCGGGGGCCCCTCAACCAAAAACATTCAGTACTTC
D: .; V: TRBV19; J: TRBJ2-6; size: few; CDR3: CASSTAGQAQYSGANVLTF; DNA: TGTGCCAGTAGTACCGCAGGGCAGGCCCAATACTCTGGGGCCAACGTCCTGACTTTC
D: .; V: TRBV5-4; J: TRBJ2-1; size: .; CDR3: CASSLETARSNEQFF; DNA: TGTGCCAGCAGCTTGGAGACGGCTAGGTCCAATGAGCAGTTCTTC
D: .; V: TRBV16; J: TRBJ2-1; size: few; CDR3: CASTLDSSSYNEQFF; DNA: TGTGCCAGCACCCTCGACTCGAGCTCCTACAATGAGCAGTTCTTC